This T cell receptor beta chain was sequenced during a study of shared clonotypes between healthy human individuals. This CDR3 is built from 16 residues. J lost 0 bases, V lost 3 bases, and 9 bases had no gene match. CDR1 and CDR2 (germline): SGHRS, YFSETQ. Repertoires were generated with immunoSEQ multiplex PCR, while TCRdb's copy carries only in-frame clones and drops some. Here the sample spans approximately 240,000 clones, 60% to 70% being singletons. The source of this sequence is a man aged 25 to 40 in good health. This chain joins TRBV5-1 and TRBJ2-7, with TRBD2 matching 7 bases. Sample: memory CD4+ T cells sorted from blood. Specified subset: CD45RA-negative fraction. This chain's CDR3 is CASSSGGSGSSYEQYF. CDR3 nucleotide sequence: TGCGCCAGCAGCTCGGGGGGTAGCGGTAGCTCCTACGAGCAGTACTTC.